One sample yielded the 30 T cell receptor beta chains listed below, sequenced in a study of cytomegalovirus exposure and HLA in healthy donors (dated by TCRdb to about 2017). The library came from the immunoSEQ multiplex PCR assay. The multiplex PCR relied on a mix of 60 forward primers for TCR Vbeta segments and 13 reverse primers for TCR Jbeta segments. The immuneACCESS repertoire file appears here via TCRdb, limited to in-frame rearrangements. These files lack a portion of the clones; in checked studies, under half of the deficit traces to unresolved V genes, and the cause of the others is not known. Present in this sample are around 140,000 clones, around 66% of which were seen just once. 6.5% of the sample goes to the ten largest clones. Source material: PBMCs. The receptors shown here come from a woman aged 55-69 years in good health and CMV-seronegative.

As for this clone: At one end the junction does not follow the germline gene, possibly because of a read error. The CDR3 region has the DNA TGTGCCGGCAGTTACTCGGGGGGTTGGACTGAAGCTTTCTTT. Its protein product is CAGSYSGGWTEAFF. The chain carries TRBV6-5 and TRBJ1-1, with D possibly being TRBD1 (5 bases). The CDR3 has 14 amino acids. Germline lookup yields CDR1 MNHEY and CDR2 SVGAGI.

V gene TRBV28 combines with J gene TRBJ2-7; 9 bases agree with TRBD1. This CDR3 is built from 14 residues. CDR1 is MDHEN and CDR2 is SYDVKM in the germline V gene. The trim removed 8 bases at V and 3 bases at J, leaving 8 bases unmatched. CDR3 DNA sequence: TGTGCCAGCGTACAAGGGACAGGGATCTACGAGCAGTACTTC. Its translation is CASVQGTGIYEQYF.

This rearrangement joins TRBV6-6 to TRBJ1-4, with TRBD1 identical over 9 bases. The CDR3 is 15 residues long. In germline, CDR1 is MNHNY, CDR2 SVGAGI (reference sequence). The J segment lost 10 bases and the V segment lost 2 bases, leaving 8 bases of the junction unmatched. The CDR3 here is CASSYDGTGLGKLFF. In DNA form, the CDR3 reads TGTGCCAGCAGTTACGATGGGACAGGGTTAGGAAAACTGTTTTTT.

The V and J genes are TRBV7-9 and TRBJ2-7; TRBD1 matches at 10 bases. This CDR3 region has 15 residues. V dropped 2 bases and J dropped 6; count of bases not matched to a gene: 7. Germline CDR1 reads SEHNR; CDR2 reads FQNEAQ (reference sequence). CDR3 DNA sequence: TGTGCCAGCAGCTTAAGGACAGGGGGTGTTGTCGAGCAGTACTTC. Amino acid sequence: CASSLRTGGVVEQYF.

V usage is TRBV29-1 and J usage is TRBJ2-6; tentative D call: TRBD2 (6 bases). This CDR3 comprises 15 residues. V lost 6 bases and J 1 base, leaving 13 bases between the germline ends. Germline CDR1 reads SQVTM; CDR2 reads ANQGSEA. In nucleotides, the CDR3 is TGCAGCGTCCAACCCGCGGGGTCTGGGGCCAACGTCCTGACTTTC. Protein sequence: CSVQPAGSGANVLTF.

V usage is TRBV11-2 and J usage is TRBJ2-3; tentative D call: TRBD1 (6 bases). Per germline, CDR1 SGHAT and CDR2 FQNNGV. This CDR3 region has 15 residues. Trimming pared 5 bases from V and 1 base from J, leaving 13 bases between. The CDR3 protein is CASSLGQLGTDTQYF. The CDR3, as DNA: TGTGCCAGCAGCCTCGGACAGCTCGGCACAGATACGCAGTATTTT.

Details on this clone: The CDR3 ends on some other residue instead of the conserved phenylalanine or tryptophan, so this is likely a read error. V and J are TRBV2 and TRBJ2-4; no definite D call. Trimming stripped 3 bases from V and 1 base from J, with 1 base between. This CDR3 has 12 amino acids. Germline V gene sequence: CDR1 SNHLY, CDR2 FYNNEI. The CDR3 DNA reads TGTGCCAGCAGTGACGCCAAAAACATTCAGTACCTC. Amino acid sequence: CASSDAKNIQYL.

Here the CDR3 DNA reads TGTGCCAGCAGTTACTGGCAGGGTAGCTCCTACGAGCAGTACTTC. This gives the protein CASSYWQGSSYEQYF. J is TRBJ2-7 and V is TRBV6-5, with D maybe TRBD1 (5 bases). Germline V gives CDR1 MNHEY, CDR2 SVGAGI. The CDR3 length is 15 residues. The V and J ends lost 1 base and 0 bases respectively, with 10 bases between them.

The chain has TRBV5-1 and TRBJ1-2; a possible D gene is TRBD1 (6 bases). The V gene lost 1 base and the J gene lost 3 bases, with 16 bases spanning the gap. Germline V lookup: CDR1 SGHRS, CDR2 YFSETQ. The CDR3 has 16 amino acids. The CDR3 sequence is CASSLSQGSTHYGYTF. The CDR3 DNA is TGCGCCAGCAGCTTGTCGCAGGGGAGTACTCACTATGGCTACACCTTC.

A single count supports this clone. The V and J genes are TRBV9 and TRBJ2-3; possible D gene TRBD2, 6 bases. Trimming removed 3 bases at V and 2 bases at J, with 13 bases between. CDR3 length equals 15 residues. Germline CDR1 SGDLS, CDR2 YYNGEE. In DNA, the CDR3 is TGTGCCAGCAGCGAGAGGCCGGGGGTCACAGATACGCAGTATTTT. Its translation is CASSERPGVTDTQYF.

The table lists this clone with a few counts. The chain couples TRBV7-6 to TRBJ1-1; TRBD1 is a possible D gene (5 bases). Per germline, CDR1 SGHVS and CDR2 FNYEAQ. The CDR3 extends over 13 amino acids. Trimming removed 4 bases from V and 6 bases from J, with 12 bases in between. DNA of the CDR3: TGTGCCAGCAGCTACCCTGCGACAGCTGAAGCTTTCTTT. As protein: CASSYPATAEAFF.

CDR3: CASSYRPQQPQHF. In DNA form, the CDR3 reads TGTGCCAGCAGCTACCGTCCGCAGCAGCCCCAGCATTTT. The V call is TRBV11-1, the J call TRBJ1-5, with D uncertain. CDR1 is SGHAT and CDR2 is FQDESV in the germline V gene (reference sequence). The CDR3 totals 13 residues. V lost 4 bases and J 7 bases, leaving 11 bases between the germline ends.

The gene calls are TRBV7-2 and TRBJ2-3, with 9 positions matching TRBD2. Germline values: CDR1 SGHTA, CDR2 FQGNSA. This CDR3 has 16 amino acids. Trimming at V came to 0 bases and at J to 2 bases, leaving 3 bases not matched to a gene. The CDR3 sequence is CASSLAAGGVTDTQYF. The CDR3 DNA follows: TGTGCCAGCAGCTTAGCGGCGGGAGGGGTCACAGATACGCAGTATTTT.

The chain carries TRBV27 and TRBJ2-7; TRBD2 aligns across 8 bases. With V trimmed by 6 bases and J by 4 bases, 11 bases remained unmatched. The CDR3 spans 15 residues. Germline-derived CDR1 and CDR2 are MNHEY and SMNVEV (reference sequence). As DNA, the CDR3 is TGTGCCAGCAGCCCCTGGGTGAGCGGGAGTTACGAGCAGTACTTC. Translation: CASSPWVSGSYEQYF.

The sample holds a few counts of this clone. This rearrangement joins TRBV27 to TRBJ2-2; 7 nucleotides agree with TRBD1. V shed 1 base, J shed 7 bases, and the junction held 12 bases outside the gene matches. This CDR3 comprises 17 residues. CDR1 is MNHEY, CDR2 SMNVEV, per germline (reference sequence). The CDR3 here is CASSLLATGDGHGELFF. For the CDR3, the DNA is TGTGCCAGCAGTTTATTAGCTACAGGGGACGGTCACGGGGAGCTGTTTTTT.

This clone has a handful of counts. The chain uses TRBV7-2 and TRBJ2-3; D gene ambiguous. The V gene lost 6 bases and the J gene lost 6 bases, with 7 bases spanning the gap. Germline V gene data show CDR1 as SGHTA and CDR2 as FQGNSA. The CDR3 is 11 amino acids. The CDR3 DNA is TGTGCCAGCAGGTTGGCTGATACGCAGTATTTT. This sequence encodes CASRLADTQYF. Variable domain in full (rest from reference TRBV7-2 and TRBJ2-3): GAGVSQSPSNKVTEKGKDVELRCDPISGHTALYWYRQSLGQGLEFLIYFQGNSAPDKSGLPSDRFSAERTGGSVSTLTIQRTQQEDSAVYLCASRLADTQYFGPGTRLTVL.

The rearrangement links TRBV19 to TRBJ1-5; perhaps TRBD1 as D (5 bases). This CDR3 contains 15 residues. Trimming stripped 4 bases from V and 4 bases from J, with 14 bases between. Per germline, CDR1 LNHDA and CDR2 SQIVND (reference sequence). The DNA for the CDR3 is TGTGCCAGTAGTAACCGGGACGGGGGAAATCAGCCCCAGCATTTT. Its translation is CASSNRDGGNQPQHF.

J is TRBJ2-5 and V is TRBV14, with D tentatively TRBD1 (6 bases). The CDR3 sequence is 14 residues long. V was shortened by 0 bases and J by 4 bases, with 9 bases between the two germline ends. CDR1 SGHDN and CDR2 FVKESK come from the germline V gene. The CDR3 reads CASSQELRGETQYF. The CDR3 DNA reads TGTGCCAGCAGCCAAGAGCTCAGGGGAGAGACCCAGTACTTC.

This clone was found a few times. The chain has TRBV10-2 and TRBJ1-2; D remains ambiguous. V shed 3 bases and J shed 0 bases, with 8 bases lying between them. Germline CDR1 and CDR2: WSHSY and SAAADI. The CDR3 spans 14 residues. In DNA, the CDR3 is TGCGCCAGCAGTGATCACAGCTCTAACTATGGCTACACCTTC. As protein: CASSDHSSNYGYTF.

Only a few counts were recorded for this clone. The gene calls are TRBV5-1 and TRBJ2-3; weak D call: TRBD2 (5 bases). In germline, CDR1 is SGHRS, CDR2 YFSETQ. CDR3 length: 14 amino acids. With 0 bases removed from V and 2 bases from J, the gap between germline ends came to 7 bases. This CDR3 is CASSLAGSTDTQYF. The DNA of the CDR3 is TGCGCCAGCAGCTTGGCGGGGTCCACAGATACGCAGTATTTT.

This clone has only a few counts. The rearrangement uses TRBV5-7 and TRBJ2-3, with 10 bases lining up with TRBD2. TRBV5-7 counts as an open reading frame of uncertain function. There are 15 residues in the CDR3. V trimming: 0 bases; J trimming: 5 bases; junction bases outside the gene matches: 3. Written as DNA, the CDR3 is TGTGCCAGCAGCTTGGGGCTAGCGGGAGAAGATACGCAGTATTTT. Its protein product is CASSLGLAGEDTQYF.

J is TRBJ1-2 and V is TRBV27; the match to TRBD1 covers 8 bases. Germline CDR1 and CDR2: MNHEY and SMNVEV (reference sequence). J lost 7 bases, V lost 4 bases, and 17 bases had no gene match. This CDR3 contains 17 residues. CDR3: CASSSQAQGARLGGYTF. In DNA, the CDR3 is TGTGCCAGCAGTTCACAAGCGCAGGGGGCGCGTCTTGGTGGCTACACCTTC.

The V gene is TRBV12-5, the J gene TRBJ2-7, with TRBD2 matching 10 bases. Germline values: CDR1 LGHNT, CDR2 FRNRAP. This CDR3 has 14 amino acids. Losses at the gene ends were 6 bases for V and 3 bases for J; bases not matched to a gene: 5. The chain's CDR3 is CASGPSGGSYEQYF. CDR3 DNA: TGTGCTAGTGGCCCTAGCGGGGGTAGCTACGAGCAGTACTTC.

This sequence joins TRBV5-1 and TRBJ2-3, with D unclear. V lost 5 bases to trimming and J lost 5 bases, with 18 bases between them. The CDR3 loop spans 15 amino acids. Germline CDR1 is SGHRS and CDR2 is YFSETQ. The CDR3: CASRLAATLRDTQYF. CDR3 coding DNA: TGCGCCAGCAGGCTTGCAGCGACCCTCAGAGATACGCAGTATTTT.

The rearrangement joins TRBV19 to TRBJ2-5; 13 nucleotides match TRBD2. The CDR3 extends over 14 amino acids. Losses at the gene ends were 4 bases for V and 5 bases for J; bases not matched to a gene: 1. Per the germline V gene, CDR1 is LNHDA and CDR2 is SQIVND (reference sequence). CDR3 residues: CASSTTSGGETQYF. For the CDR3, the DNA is TGTGCCAGTAGTACGACTAGCGGGGGGGAGACCCAGTACTTC.

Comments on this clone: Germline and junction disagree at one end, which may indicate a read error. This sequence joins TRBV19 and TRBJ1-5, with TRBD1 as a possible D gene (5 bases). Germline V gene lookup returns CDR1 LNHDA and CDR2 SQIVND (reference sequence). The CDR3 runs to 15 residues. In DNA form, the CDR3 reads TGTGCCAGCAGTAGTGGGCTAATCAGGGATCAGCCCCAGCATTTT. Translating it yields CASSSGLIRDQPQHF.

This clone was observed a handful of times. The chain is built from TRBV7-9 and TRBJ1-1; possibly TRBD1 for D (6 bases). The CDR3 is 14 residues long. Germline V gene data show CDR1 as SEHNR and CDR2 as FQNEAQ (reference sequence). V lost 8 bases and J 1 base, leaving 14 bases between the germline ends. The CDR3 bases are TGTGCCAGCTCTTCAGGGGTGAGGAACACTGAAGCTTTCTTT. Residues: CASSSGVRNTEAFF.

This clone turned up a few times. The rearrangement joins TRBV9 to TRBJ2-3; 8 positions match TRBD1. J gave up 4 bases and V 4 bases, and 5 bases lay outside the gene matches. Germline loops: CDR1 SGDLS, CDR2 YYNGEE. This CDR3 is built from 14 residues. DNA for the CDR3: TGTGCCAGCAGCAAAACAGGGGGAGCAGATACGCAGTATTTT. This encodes CASSKTGGADTQYF.

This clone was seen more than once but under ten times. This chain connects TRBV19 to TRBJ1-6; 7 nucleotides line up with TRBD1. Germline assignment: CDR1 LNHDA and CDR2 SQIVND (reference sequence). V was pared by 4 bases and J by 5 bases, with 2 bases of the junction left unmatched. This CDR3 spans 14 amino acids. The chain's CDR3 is CASSTGTDNSPLHF. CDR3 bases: TGTGCCAGTAGTACCGGGACAGATAATTCACCCCTCCACTTT.

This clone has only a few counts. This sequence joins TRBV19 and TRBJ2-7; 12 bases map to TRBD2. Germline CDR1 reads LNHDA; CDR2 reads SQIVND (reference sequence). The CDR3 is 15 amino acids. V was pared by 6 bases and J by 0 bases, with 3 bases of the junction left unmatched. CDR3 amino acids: CASSVTSGGSYEQYF. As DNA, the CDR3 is TGTGCCAGTAGCGTGACTAGCGGGGGCTCCTACGAGCAGTACTTC.